Described below is a single TCR beta chain sequence and its context. This clonotype has just a few counts. There is no known antigen for this receptor. There are no base qualities to consult, and no much larger clone falls within one base. Every donor was a healthy Caucasian. The twin cohort comprised three pairs of female monozygotic twins, all aged about 18 to 30 years. Peripheral blood mononuclear cells were the source from which RNA for the TCR libraries was isolated. The library was obtained by 5' RACE. TCRdb records Illumina HiSeq 2000 as the sequencer. A universal primer binding site was added through template switching, and the final cDNA carried a unique molecular identifier so that TCR cDNA molecules could be counted accurately. First-strand cDNA for TCR alpha and beta chains was synthesized from specific primers in the conserved constant-segment region. To control for contamination, every cDNA library carried two barcodes: a SMART-Mk sample barcode plus Illumina barcodes. TruSeq adapter sequences, together with Illumina sample barcodes, were added in two successive PCR steps. TCR alpha and beta cDNA libraries were sequenced on the Illumina HiSeq platform with custom primers. Per the original workflow: Unique molecular identifiers were extracted from raw reads with MiGEC, and CDR3 positions were determined with MiXCR. For each individual, recombination models were inferred using an EM algorithm with the repgenHMM and IGoR tools. Shared clonotype analysis was performed with the tcR package in R, normalizing sharing by the product of cloneset sizes. To study raw recombination without the effects of thymic and clonal selection, out-of-frame nonproductive sequences were analyzed. TCRdb reprocessing: public reads trimmed at Q25 with fastp, clones called with MiXCR, in-frame beta chains kept. CDR3 protein sequences are deduplicated, and each keeps its most common genes and DNA. TCRdb assigned the V and J calls; the authors' analysis was not used. The sample table holds about 890,000 distinct CDR3 sequences, of which about 12% were seen once. Around 1.5% of the sample belongs to the ten largest clones.

The data are from a study of identical twins (dated by TCRdb to 2015 to 2016). Study-wide context: The study deep-sequenced TCR alpha and beta repertoires from monozygotic twins, unrelated adults of various ages and cord blood to test whether fetal clonotypes persist. To rule out contamination, replicate twin experiments were performed at different times with different library preparation protocols.

Reading from cysteine to phenylalanine, the CDR3 counts 17 amino acids. Only the CDR3 part of the read is kept: 51 bases, read in frame from the first base. Looking up the germline V gene yields CDR1 SNHLY and CDR2 FYNNEI. Trimmed from V: 6 bases; trimmed from J: 7 bases; junction bases lacking a gene match: 12. General conclusions and limits of the study: Zero-insertion analyses could be partly confounded by invariant T cells such as MAIT and iNKT, though diverse VJ usage argued against such confounding for most clonotypes. Out-of-frame TCR alpha sharing in monozygotic twins was systematically underestimated by recombination models, whereas sharing between unrelated individuals was in agreement with the recombination models. Because the same donors could not be followed over many years, the conclusions depended on cross-sectional statistical analysis. Compared with coincidental sharing between unrelated individuals, out-of-frame TCR alpha sequences shared between twins had an excess of sequences with low generation probability. In beta out-of-frame sequences, excess twin sharing was weaker, because having fewer shared sequences lowered the signal-to-noise ratio. Abundant cord blood beta clonotypes had fewer insertions, young adult naive repertoires showed a similar but weaker trend, and memory repertoires showed no such trend.

The data were also submitted as part of a second study, on yellow fever vaccine responses in identical twins. That second report states: According to the authors, the vaccine-induced T cell response in identical twins seemed to be partly convergent and partly specific to each individual. In the study, vaccine-responding T cell clones were precisely tracked in identical twins.

The specimen was PBMCs. The source is a woman under 30 in good health. The V and J genes are TRBV2 and TRBJ2-2; TRBD2 lines up with 12 middle nucleotides. The DNA reads as follows: TGTGCCAGCAGGGGAAAAGCTAGCGGGAGGGCCGGCGGGGAGCTGTTTTTT. This yields the protein CASRGKASGRAGGELFF.